This TCR beta chain appears in the sequencing data of a study of regulatory T cells in long-lasting Graves disease. Combining iRepertoire HTBI primers with Arm-PCR of CDR3 regions, the authors built TCR beta libraries. TCRdb fed the multiplex PCR reads into MiXCR, producing one record per CDR3 protein. Of about 420,000 distinct CDR3 sequences listed, 16% are singletons. The time point denotes: newly diagnosed GD, antithyroid drugs for less than 3 months. The authors made the TCR library using RNA they extracted from PBMCs. V shed 9 bases, J shed 7 bases, and the junction held 8 bases outside the gene matches. This CDR3 has 12 residues. The germline V gene encodes CDR1 MNHNS and CDR2 SASEGT. The data were also submitted as part of a second study, on T cells in Graves' hyperthyroidism and ophthalmopathy.

The material sequenced was peripheral blood mononuclear cells (PBMCs), taken at new diagnosis, from a patient treated with antithyroid drugs. The TCR originated in a woman younger than 35 with Graves disease. This chain uses TRBV6-1 with TRBJ2-7; 8 nucleotides agree with TRBD2. The CDR3 loop reads CASREGRVEQYF. As DNA, the CDR3 is TGTGCCAGTCGGGAGGGCCGCGTGGAGCAGTACTTC.